This T cell receptor (beta chain) was identified during a study of T cell responses to AZD1222 COVID-19 vaccine (dated by TCRdb to the early 2020s). As for the study more broadly: TCR sequencing covered roughly 230 trial participants: nearly 210 given two doses of AZD1222 and 26 given two doses of MenACWY control vaccine. Trial participants were enrolled by age into subgroups of 18-55, 56-69 and 70-plus years, and approximately 150, 30 and 60 TCR-sequenced participants, respectively, were included in these subgroups.

Regarding this clone: The antigen this receptor binds is unknown. No base qualities exist here, and no much larger clone lies one base off it.

Summary of the overall study and its limitations: A significant rise in spike-specific TCR breadth and depth was observed after two AZD1222 doses relative to day 0 and relative to MenACWY recipients. Participants were mostly white British and included more females than males, and it was suggested by the authors that clonal diversity may have been underestimated. The whole spike protein was spanned by vaccine-associated CD4 TCRs, and dominant responses were seen in regions 160-218 and 743-854. In the small 56-69-year group, the increase in depth fell short of significance, most likely because of low power. Nearly half of unique spike-specific TCRs reportedly recognized epitopes outside regions mutated in the B.1.351 and B.1.1.7 variants. Conclusions about previously exposed vaccinees are limited because only five to seven AZD1222 recipients were SARS-CoV-2 seropositive at baseline. Because no day 14 peak-response samples were available, repertoires were characterized only after the peak T cell response.

The germline V gene (reference sequence) sets CDR1 to MNHEY and CDR2 to SMNVEV. The CDR3 sequence holds 14 residues, the cysteine and phenylalanine included. Only CDR3 DNA is held: 42 bases, read in frame from base 1. Trimming removed 0 bases from V and 6 bases from J, leaving 9 bases between the germline ends. The CDR3 regions of human TCRbeta chains were analyzed by immunosequencing. The original methods were these. TCRs in the repertoires were compared against a reference library of SARS-CoV-2-specific TCRs that had been generated with the MIRA antigen-specificity platform. Breadth was defined as the fraction of unique TCRs that were SARS-CoV-2-associated, and depth was defined as the fraction of total T cells that were SARS-CoV-2-associated. Using the MIRA data, each spike-specific TCR was assigned both to the spike region to which the TCR was reactive and to a CD4 or CD8 class. Log10-transformed breadth and depth values were compared by one-way ANOVA with Sidak's multiple comparisons tests. TCRdb took over this immuneACCESS table, retaining in-frame rearrangements with V and J assigned. Such tables are incomplete; in checked studies, under half of the missing clones stem from an unresolved V gene, and the remainder is unexplained. Clone size and the V and J calls come from that table; the DNA yielded D and trimming. For this sample there are tens of thousands of clones; approximately 88% appear just once. The top ten constitute roughly 5.1% of the sample.

The intended sense of this specimen's time point label: baseline before first vaccination. The sample's treatment or condition label is to be understood as: meningococcal conjugate vaccine given as trial control. Vaccinee samples were obtained from the UK trials COV001 and COV002, which included a single-blind randomized controlled phase 2/3 trial of AZD1222 (ChAdOx1 nCoV-19) in healthy adults. For TCRbeta chain sequencing, PBMC samples from trial participants were taken at day 0 and at day 28 after the second dose. The specimen comprised peripheral blood, sampled on day 0 of MenACWY control vaccination. The receptor was isolated from an adult in good health. The chain joins TRBV27 to TRBJ2-1, with no confidently assigned D gene. The DNA reads as follows: TGTGCCAGCAGTTTATCGTTGGCAGTCAATGAGCAGTTCTTC. The resulting protein is CASSLSLAVNEQFF.